This TCR beta chain was retrieved from a study of blood T cell repertoires in COVID-19. Across the whole study: From the United States, Italy and Spain came samples of acute and convalescent COVID-19.

Germline loops: CDR1 PRHDT, CDR2 FYEKMQ (reference sequence). The length of the CDR3 is 18 residues. V lost 6 bases, J lost 0 bases, and 22 bases lay in between. As originally analysed: Using reference gene primer amplification, nucleated cell counts were estimated. Profiled with immunoSEQ multiplex PCR; TCRdb holds only in-frame clones, not every one. The DNA gave D and trimming, while V, J and clone size come from that table. This sample yields over 200,000 clones, of which around 80% are seen a single time; about 5% belongs to the top ten. What was sequenced was peripheral blood. This clonotype originated in a human donor in a cohort sampled during active COVID-19. This chain joins TRBV13 and TRBJ2-3; possibly TRBD1 for D (7 bases). The CDR3 protein is CASRSTGWEVYSTDTQYF. DNA for the CDR3: TGTGCCAGCAGGTCGACAGGGTGGGAGGTGTACAGCACAGATACGCAGTATTTT.